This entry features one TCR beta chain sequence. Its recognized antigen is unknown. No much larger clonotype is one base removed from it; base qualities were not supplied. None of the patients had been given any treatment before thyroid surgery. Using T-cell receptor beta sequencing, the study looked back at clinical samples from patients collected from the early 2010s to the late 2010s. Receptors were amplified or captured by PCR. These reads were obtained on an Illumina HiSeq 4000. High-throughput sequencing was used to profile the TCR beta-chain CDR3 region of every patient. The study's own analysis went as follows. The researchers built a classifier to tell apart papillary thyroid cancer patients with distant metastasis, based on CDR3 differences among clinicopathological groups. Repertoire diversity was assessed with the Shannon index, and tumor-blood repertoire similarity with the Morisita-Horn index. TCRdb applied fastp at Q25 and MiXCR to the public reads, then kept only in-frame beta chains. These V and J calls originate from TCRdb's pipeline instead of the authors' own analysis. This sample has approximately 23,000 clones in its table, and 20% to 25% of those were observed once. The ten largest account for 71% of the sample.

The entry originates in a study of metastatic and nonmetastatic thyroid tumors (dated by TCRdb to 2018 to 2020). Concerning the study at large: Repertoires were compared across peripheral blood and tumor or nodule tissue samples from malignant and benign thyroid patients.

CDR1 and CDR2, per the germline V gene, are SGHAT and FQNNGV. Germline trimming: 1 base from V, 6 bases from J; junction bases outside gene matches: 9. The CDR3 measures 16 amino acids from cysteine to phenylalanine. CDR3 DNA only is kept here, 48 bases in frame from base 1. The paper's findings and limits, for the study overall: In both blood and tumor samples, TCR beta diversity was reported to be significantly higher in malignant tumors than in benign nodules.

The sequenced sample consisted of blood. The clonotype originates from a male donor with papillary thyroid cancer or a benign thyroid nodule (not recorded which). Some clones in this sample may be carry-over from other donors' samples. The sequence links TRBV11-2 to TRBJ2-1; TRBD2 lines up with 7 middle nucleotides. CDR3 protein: CASSLGSSGTLNEQFF. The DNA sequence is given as TGTGCCAGCAGCTTAGGATCGAGCGGGACTCTCAATGAGCAGTTCTTC.